Reported below is one T cell receptor (beta chain). This sample stems from a study of T-cell reconstitution after alpha-beta-depleted transplantation in children. Trimming shortened V by 3 bases and J by 0 bases, and 6 bases separated the two germline ends. The length of the CDR3 is 13 residues. The germline V gene encodes CDR1 SGHTA and CDR2 FQGNSA. Unique molecular identifiers were used in preparing the TCRbeta library. TCRdb fed the PCR reads into MiXCR, producing one record per CDR3 protein. The sample has hundreds of thousands of distinct CDR3 sequences, about 30% seen once. This rearrangement joins TRBV7-2 to TRBJ2-7; D remains unclear. The TCR was taken from a human donor who donated a stem cell graft to a child with aplastic anemia. Sequenced material: PBMCs from the stem cell graft donor, taken from the stem cell graft. This chain's CDR3 is CASSFDRSYEQYF. CDR3 DNA sequence: TGTGCCAGCAGCTTTGACCGCTCCTACGAGCAGTACTTC.